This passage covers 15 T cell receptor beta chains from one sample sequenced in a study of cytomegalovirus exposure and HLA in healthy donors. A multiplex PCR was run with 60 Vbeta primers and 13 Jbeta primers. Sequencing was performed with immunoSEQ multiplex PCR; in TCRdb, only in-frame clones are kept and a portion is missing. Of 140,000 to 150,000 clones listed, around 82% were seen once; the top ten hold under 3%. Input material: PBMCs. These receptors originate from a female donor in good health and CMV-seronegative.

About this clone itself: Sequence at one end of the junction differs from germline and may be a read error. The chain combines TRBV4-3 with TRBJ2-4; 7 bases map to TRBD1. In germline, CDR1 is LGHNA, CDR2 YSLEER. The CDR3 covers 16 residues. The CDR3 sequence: CASSEDRVVSKNIQYF. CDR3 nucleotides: TGCGCCAGCAGCGAAGACAGGGTGGTTTCCAAAAACATTCAGTACTTC.

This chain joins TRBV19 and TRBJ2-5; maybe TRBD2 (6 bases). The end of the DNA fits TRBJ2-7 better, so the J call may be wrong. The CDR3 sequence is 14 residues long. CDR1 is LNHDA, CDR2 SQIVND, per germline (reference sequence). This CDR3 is CASRNREVGYEQYF. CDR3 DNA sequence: TGTGCCAGTCGAAATAGGGAGGTGGGCTACGAGCAGTACTTC.

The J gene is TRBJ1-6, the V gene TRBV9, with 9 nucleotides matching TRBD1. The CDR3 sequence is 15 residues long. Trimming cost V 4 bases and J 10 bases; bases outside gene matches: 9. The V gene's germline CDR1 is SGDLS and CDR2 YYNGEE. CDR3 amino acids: CASSPTGGAGSPLHF. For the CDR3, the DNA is TGTGCCAGCAGCCCCACAGGGGGCGCGGGCTCACCCCTCCACTTT.

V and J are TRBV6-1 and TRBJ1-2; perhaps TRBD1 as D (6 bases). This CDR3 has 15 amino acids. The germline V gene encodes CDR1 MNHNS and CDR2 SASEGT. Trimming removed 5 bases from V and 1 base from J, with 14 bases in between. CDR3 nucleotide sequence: TGTGCCAGCAGTTTCGGACAGTCCATTAACTATGGCTACACCTTC. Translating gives CASSFGQSINYGYTF.

The CDR3 sequence: CASSTGTGSGNTIYF. The CDR3 nucleotides read TGTGCCAGCAGTACCGGGACAGGCTCTGGAAACACCATATATTTT. This chain connects TRBV28 to TRBJ1-3; 8 bases are a match to TRBD1. Germline V gives CDR1 MDHEN, CDR2 SYDVKM. The CDR3 loop spans 15 amino acids. The J segment lost 0 bases and the V segment lost 5 bases, leaving 3 bases of the junction unmatched.

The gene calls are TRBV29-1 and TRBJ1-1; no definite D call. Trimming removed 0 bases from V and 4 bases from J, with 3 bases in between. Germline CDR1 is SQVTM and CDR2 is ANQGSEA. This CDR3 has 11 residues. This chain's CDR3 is CSVEDLTEAFF. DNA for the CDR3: TGCAGCGTTGAAGATCTCACTGAAGCTTTCTTT.

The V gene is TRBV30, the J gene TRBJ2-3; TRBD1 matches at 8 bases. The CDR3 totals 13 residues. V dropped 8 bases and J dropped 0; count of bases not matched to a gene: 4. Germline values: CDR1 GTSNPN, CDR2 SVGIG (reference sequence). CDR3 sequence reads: CAHRGASTDTQYF. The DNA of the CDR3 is TGTGCCCACAGGGGGGCGAGCACAGATACGCAGTATTTT.

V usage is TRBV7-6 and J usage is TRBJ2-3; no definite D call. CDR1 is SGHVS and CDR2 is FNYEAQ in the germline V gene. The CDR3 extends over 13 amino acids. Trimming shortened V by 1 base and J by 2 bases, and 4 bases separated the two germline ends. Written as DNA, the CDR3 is TGTGCCAGCAGCTTAGTACACACAGATACGCAGTATTTT. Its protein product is CASSLVHTDTQYF.

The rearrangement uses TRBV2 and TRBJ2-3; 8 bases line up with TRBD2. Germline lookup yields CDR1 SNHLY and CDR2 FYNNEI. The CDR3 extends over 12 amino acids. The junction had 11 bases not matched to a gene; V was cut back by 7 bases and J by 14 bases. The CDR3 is CASTRPGGWWYF. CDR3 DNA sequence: TGTGCCAGCACTCGACCGGGGGGGTGGTGGTATTTT.

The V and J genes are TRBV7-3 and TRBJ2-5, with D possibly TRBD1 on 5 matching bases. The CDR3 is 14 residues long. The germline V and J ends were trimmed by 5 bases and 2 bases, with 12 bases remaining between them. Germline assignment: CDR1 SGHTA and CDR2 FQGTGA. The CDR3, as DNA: TGTGCCAGCAGCAGCAGGGTAGGGCAAGAGACCCAGTACTTC. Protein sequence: CASSSRVGQETQYF.

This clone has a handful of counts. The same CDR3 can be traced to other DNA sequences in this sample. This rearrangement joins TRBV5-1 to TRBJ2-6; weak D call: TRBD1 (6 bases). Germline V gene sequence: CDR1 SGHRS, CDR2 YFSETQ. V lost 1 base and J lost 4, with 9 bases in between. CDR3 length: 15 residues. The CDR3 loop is CASSLSGAGANVLTF. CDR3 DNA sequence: TGCGCCAGCAGCTTGTCAGGGGCCGGGGCCAACGTCCTGACTTTC.

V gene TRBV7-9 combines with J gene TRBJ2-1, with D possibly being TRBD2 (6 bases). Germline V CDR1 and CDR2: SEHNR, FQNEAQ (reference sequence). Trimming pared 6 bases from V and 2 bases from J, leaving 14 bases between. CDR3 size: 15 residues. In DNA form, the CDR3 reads TGTGCCAGCAGACCCGATGGCGGGACCTACAATGAGCAGTTCTTC. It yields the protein CASRPDGGTYNEQFF.

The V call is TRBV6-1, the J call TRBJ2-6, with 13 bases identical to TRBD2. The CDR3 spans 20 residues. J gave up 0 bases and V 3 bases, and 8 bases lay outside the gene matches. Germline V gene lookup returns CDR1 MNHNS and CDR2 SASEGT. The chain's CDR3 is CASSERTSGGGYSGANVLTF. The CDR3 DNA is TGTGCCAGCAGTGAGCGGACTAGCGGGGGCGGGTACTCTGGGGCCAACGTCCTGACTTTC.

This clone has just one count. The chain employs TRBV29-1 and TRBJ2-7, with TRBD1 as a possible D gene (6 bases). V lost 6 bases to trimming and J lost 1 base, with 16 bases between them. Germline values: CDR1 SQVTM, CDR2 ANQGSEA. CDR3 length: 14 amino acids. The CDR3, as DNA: TGCAGCGTGGCCACGACAGGAAAATCCTACGAGCAGTACTTC. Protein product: CSVATTGKSYEQYF.

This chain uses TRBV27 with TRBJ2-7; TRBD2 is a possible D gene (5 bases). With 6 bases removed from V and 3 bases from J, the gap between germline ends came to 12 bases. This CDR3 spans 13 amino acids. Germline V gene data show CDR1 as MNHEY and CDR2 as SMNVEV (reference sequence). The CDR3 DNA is TGTGCCAGCAGCCGCCGGGGTGGCTACGAGCAGTACTTC. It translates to CASSRRGGYEQYF.